This T cell receptor (beta chain) was captured by sequencing in a study of tumor and adjacent non-tumor tissue in lung cancer. Study-level background: Patients comprised about a dozen adenocarcinoma, a couple of squamous cell carcinoma and 1 small cell lung cancer. General observations from the study: Higher tumor TCR diversity was associated with shorter survival.

A modified ARM-PCR protocol with three rounds of nested PCR amplified TCRbeta. TCRdb used MiXCR to reprocess the multiplex PCR reads, holding one entry per CDR3 protein. The sample has 120,000 or so distinct CDR3 sequences, about 66% seen once. RNA was extracted from bulk tissue without any cell sorting. Of note for this clonotype: Its matching antigen is unknown.

The CDR3 has 15 amino acids. Looked up from germline, CDR1 is SGHAT and CDR2 is FQNNGV. Losses at the gene ends were 8 bases for V and 0 bases for J; bases not matched to a gene: 7. The chain couples TRBV11-2 to TRBJ2-1, with 7 nucleotides matching TRBD2. Input material: lung tumor tissue. This TCR came from a man aged 30-40 years with non-small cell lung cancer. As DNA, the CDR3 is TGTGCCAGCTTGGGGAGGGAGGGCTCCTACAATGAGCAGTTCTTC. Protein: CASLGREGSYNEQFF. Full variable domain (rest looked up from reference TRBV11-2 and TRBJ2-1): EAGVAQSPRYKIIEKRQSVAFWCNPISGHATLYWYQQILGQGPKLLIQFQNNGVVDDSQLPKDRFSAERLKGVDSTLKIQPAKLEDSAVYLCASLGREGSYNEQFFGPGTRLTVL.